This T cell receptor beta chain is drawn from a study of blood T cell repertoires in COVID-19 (dated by TCRdb to the early 2020s). As for the study more broadly: Collaborator samples came from the United States, Italy and Spain and covered acute and convalescent phases of COVID-19. The material from the prospective study consisted of cDNA or gDNA derived from T cells, B-cell-depleted T cells, or PBMCs. The dataset comprised deeply sampled blood TCRbeta repertoires from subjects exposed to, actively infected with, or recovered from COVID-19. The repertoires were released in a freely available public database intended as a resource for research on the immune response to SARS-CoV-2. Samples came from the ongoing ImmuneRACE study (first 160 participants) plus 1,254 subjects from 6 global collaborators. The sample metadata nearly always contained a de-identified subject ID, COVID-19 status, age in years and sex. Where HLA class I and class II types were available, the types were taken from metadata supplied by the sample provider, not from assay-based typing. General conclusions and limits of the study: The quantity of clinical and demographic metadata differed by source and by participant and was supplied without curation.

A remark on this clone: This receptor's antigen is unknown. No much larger clone is present one base from it, and per-base qualities are unavailable.

Collaborating institutions collected whole blood in K2EDTA tubes following their own protocols. For TCRbeta analysis, collaborators shipped samples as frozen whole blood, isolated PBMCs, or DNA extracted from either of those sample types. TCRbeta CDR3 regions were amplified from genomic DNA using the immunoSEQ Assay, a bias-controlled multiplex PCR. The original pipeline was this. Nucleated cell counts per sample were estimated from amplification of reference gene primers within the assay. Sequence reads were collapsed and filtered to measure the absolute abundance of every unique TCRbeta CDR3 rearrangement. For each sample, productive Simpson clonality was calculated by taking the square root of Simpson's diversity index across productive rearrangements. TCRdb's version of the immuneACCESS table is confined to in-frame rearrangements and falls short of the full clone set. An unresolved V gene accounts for under half of the shortfall where checked; the remainder is of unknown origin. V and J calls and clone size are given by that table; D and trimming were obtained from the DNA. A total of some 200,000 clones appear in this sample, under 90% of them only once. Around 5.7% of the sample belongs to the ten largest clones.

Compared with germline, V lacks 4 bases and J lacks 4 bases; bases without a gene match: 1. Inclusive of the bounding cysteine and phenylalanine, the CDR3 is 13 residues long. Only CDR3 DNA remains: 39 bases, in frame from the first base. Taken from the germline V gene, the CDR1 and CDR2 loops are SGHTA and FQGNSA. Specimen: peripheral blood. The clonotype comes from a man at least 80 years old with acute or convalescent COVID-19. The chain uses TRBV7-2 and TRBJ2-3; 8 bases in the junction line up with TRBD1. The DNA sequence reads TGTGCCAGCAGCTCGACAGGGGCAGATACGCAGTATTTT. Its protein is CASSSTGADTQYF.